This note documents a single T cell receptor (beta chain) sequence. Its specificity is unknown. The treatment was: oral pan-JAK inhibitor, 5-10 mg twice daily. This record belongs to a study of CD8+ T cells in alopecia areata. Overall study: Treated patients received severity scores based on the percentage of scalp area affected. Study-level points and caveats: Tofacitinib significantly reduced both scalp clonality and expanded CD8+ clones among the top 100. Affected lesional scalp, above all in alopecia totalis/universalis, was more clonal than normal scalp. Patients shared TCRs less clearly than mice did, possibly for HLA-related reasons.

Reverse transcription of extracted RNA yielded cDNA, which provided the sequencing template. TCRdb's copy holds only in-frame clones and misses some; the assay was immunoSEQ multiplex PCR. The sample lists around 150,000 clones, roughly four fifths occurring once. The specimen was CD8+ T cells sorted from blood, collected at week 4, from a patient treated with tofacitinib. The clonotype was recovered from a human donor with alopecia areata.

The CDR3 DNA sequence: TGTGCCAGCAGCCGAAGTCCGGGGTTGAGCAATCAGCCCCAGCATTTT. The encoded protein is CASSRSPGLSNQPQHF. The chain employs TRBV7-8 and TRBJ1-5, with no clear D. This CDR3 comprises 16 residues. V was shortened by 5 bases and J by 1 base, with 15 bases between the two germline ends. Looked up from germline, CDR1 is SGHVS and CDR2 is FQNEAQ.